Listed below are T cell receptor beta chains from one sample, sequenced in a study of blood T cell repertoires in COVID-19. Only in-frame clones appear in the TCRdb table, and some are missing; sequencing was by immunoSEQ multiplex PCR. In the table there are 140,000 to 150,000 clones, 84% of which are singletons. Sequenced: peripheral blood. The receptors were gathered from a human donor in a cohort sampled during active COVID-19. The CDR3 runs from the conserved cysteine through the conserved F or W. The D gene is left open where the match is weak. Clone size is shown for a subset of rows, as once, few, many or a class of expanded clone.

d_gene,v_gene,j_gene,abundance,len,CDR3nt,CDR3aa
-,TRBV2,TRBJ1-1,-,13,TGTGCCAGCAGTGACCGGGATGGCACTGAAGCTTTCTTT,CASSDRDGTEAFF
TRBD1,TRBV27,TRBJ1-5,-,14,TGTGCCAGCAGTTTAAAGGGGGCGCGGCAGCCCCAGCATTTT,CASSLKGARQPQHF
TRBD1,TRBV4-1,TRBJ2-2,-,15,TGCGCCAGCAGCGTAAACGACAGGGTCACCGGGGAGCTGTTTTTT,CASSVNDRVTGELFF
TRBD2,TRBV5-4,TRBJ2-5,-,15,TGTGCCAGCAGCTATGGACTAGCGGGACAAGAGACCCAGTACTTC,CASSYGLAGQETQYF
TRBD2,TRBV28,TRBJ2-1,-,16,TGTGCCAGCAGTTTATTAGCGGGGAGGTCCTACAATGAGCAGTTCTTC,CASSLLAGRSYNEQFF
-,TRBV5-6,TRBJ1-1,large,14,TGTGCCAGCAGCTTCTTGGGGGGTATCTCTGAAGCTTTCTTT,CASSFLGGISEAFF
TRBD2,TRBV12-5,TRBJ2-2,-,18,TGTGCTAGTGGTTTGGCCTCCGGACTAGCGGCCAACACCGGGGAGCTGTTTTTT,CASGLASGLAANTGELFF
TRBD1,TRBV29-1,TRBJ1-2,-,18,TGCAGCGTTGAAGGCCCCATGTCGTGGACAGGGGGCATCTATGGCTACACCTTC,CSVEGPMSWTGGIYGYTF
TRBD1,TRBV5-4,TRBJ1-1,-,13,TGTGCCAGCAGCAGGGGACAGGACACCGAAGCTTTCTTT,CASSRGQDTEAFF
-,TRBV5-1,TRBJ1-1,-,15,TGCGCCAGCAGCTTGGCCGGTATGCGGAGCACTGAAGCTTTCTTT,CASSLAGMRSTEAFF
-,TRBV5-4,TRBJ2-2,-,15,TGTGCCAGCAGCTTGGCCGGTGTTAACACCGGGGAGCTGTTTTTT,CASSLAGVNTGELFF
-,TRBV18,TRBJ1-4,-,15,TGTGCCAGCTCCCCTTCCGGGACTCCTAAAAAAGAACTGTTTTTT,CASSPSGTPKKELFF
-,TRBV4-1,TRBJ1-5,-,15,TGCGCCAGCAGCCAGAACCCACAATACGATCAGCCCCAGCATTTT,CASSQNPQYDQPQHF
-,TRBV28,TRBJ1-4,-,14,TGTGCCAGCACTCTACAGATGTCTAATGAAAAACTGTTTTTT,CASTLQMSNEKLFF
-,TRBV7-2,TRBJ1-1,-,12,TGTGCCAGCAGCCGAGGAGGCACTGAAGCTTTCTTT,CASSRGGTEAFF
-,TRBV29-1,TRBJ2-3,-,12,TGCAGCGTTAGCGCTCGGGGGGATACGCAGTATTTT,CSVSARGDTQYF
TRBD2,TRBV19,TRBJ2-7,-,16,TGTGCCAGTAGTCCCACTCGGACTAGCGGCTCCTACGAGCAGTACTTC,CASSPTRTSGSYEQYF
TRBD2,TRBV24-1,TRBJ2-2,-,17,TGTGCCACCAGTGACCCCGGGACTAGCGGGAACACCGGGGAGCTGTTTTTT,CATSDPGTSGNTGELFF
-,TRBV30,TRBJ1-4,-,14,TGTGCCTGGAGTTTTACAGCAACTAATGAAAAACTGTTTTTT,CAWSFTATNEKLFF
-,TRBV3-1/TRBV3-2,TRBJ2-6,once,15,TGTGCCAGCAGCCAACGAGGGTCTGGGGCCAACGTCCTGACTTTC,CASSQRGSGANVLTF
TRBD1,TRBV19,TRBJ1-4,-,15,TGTGCCAGTAGTGTCTCCCGGGACAGGAATGAAAAACTGTTTTTT,CASSVSRDRNEKLFF
-,TRBV5-1,TRBJ2-3,-,14,TGCGCCAGCAGCTCCGGGACATTTACGGATACGCAGTATTTT,CASSSGTFTDTQYF
-,TRBV18,TRBJ1-5,few,13,TGTGCCAGCTCACCAGCCAGGGATCAGCCCCAGCATTTT,CASSPARDQPQHF
TRBD1,TRBV5-1,TRBJ2-7,-,14,TGCGCCAGCAGCTTGGGGGGGACAGTCTACGAGCAGTACTTC,CASSLGGTVYEQYF
TRBD2,TRBV5-1,TRBJ2-6,-,17,TGCGCCAGCAGCTTGGCCGGGGGGAGATCTGGGGCCAACGTCCTGACTTTC,CASSLAGGRSGANVLTF
-,TRBV4-1,TRBJ1-1,-,14,TGCGCCAGCAAGCAAGGTCAGGTCGGTACTGAAGCTTTCTTT,CASKQGQVGTEAFF
-,TRBV5-4,TRBJ1-2,-,13,TGTGCCAGCAGCTTAAAAGGGGTTGATGGCTACACCTTC,CASSLKGVDGYTF
-,TRBV6-2/TRBV6-3,TRBJ1-5,-,15,TGTGCCAGCAGTTACAGGGCGGGGAGCAATCAGCCCCAGCATTTT,CASSYRAGSNQPQHF
TRBD1,TRBV6-2/TRBV6-3,TRBJ1-2,-,15,TGTGCCAGCAGCCTCCCGGGACAGGGGGCAGGTGGCTACACCTTC,CASSLPGQGAGGYTF
TRBD1,TRBV7-6,TRBJ1-4,-,18,TGTGCCAGCAGCTTAGGACCGGGACAGGGTAGGACTAATGAAAAACTGTTTTTT,CASSLGPGQGRTNEKLFF
-,TRBV9,TRBJ2-2,-,14,TGTGCCAGCAGCGTAACATCTAACACCGGGGAGCTGTTTTTT,CASSVTSNTGELFF
-,TRBV5-1,TRBJ1-1,-,15,TGCGCCAGCAGCTTGGTGCGGGGGCGGGACACTGAAGCTTTCTTT,CASSLVRGRDTEAFF
-,TRBV11-3,TRBJ1-2,-,15,TGTGCCAGCAGCCCCTATGGGCTGACTAACTATGGCTACACCTTC,CASSPYGLTNYGYTF
-,TRBV7-9,TRBJ1-1,-,14,TGTGCCAGCAGCGACGACAGGCCGGGCACTGAAGCTTTCTTT,CASSDDRPGTEAFF
TRBD1,TRBV28,TRBJ1-2,-,14,TGTGCCAGCCGAGGACAGGCGATAATCTATGGCTACACCTTC,CASRGQAIIYGYTF
TRBD1,TRBV10-3,TRBJ1-3,few,14,TGTGCCATCAGGGGACAGGGCGCTTTTAACACCATATATTTT,CAIRGQGAFNTIYF
-,TRBV24-1,TRBJ2-5,-,12,TGTGCCACCAGTGATCTTCGGGGGACCCAGTACTTC,CATSDLRGTQYF
-,TRBV28,TRBJ1-5,-,13,TGTGCCAGCATCTTGAGGGGAGGCCAGCCCCAGCATTTT,CASILRGGQPQHF
TRBD1,TRBV18,TRBJ1-6,-,16,TGTGCCAGCTCACAGAGCGGACAGGGCGTCAATTCACCCCTCCACTTT,CASSQSGQGVNSPLHF
TRBD2,TRBV18,TRBJ2-7,-,16,TGTGCCAGCTCACTCCATTCCGGGACTAGCGGATACGAGCAGTACTTC,CASSLHSGTSGYEQYF
TRBD2,TRBV3-1/TRBV3-2,TRBJ2-1,-,11,TGTGCCACCCGGGGGGGGGTTGAGCAGTTCTTC,CATRGGVEQFF
-,TRBV10-3,TRBJ1-2,-,15,TGTGCCATCAGAGCCATCAGAACAGTGGACTATGGCTACACCTTC,CAIRAIRTVDYGYTF
TRBD1,TRBV9,TRBJ1-4,-,15,TGTGCCAGCAGCAGACAGGGCGGACTGAATGAAAAACTGTTTTTT,CASSRQGGLNEKLFF
-,TRBV19,TRBJ1-2,-,16,TGTGCCAGTAGTATAGAAGGCAGGGGCCGTGGGTATGGCTACACCTTC,CASSIEGRGRGYGYTF
-,TRBV5-6,TRBJ1-6,-,16,TGTGCCAGCAGCTTGGGTTACAGTTCCTATAATTCACCCCTCCACTTT,CASSLGYSSYNSPLHF
TRBD1,TRBV2,TRBJ2-3,few,14,TGTGCCAGCAACGGACAGGGGTTCGGTGATACGCAGTATTTT,CASNGQGFGDTQYF
TRBD1,TRBV28,TRBJ1-1,-,14,TGTGCCAGCAGTTACGGGACAGGGAACACTGAAGCTTTCTTT,CASSYGTGNTEAFF
-,TRBV5-6,TRBJ2-1,-,14,TGTGCCAGCAGTTTAGGACAGTATTACAATGAGCAGTTCTTC,CASSLGQYYNEQFF
TRBD1,TRBV7-2,TRBJ2-2,once,15,TGTGCCAGCAGCTCCGGGACAGATGATTCCGGGGAGCTGTTTTTT,CASSSGTDDSGELFF
-,TRBV5-5,TRBJ2-2,-,13,TGTGCCAGCAGCTTGGTCGGCACCGGGGAGCTGTTTTTT,CASSLVGTGELFF
-,TRBV19,TRBJ1-5,few,14,TGTGCCAGTAGTATAGAACAGACCAATCAGCCCCAGCATTTT,CASSIEQTNQPQHF
-,TRBV12-5,TRBJ1-4,-,13,TGTGCTAGTGGTTTGGTAAATCGGGGGGAACTGTTTTTT,CASGLVNRGELFF
-,TRBV7-2,TRBJ2-2,once,16,TGTGCCAGCAGCTCTACCGGGACTTCGAACACCGGGGAGCTGTTTTTT,CASSSTGTSNTGELFF
-,TRBV5-1,TRBJ2-5,-,14,TGCGCCAGCAGCCTTGGACGGGAGAGGGAGACCCAGTACTTC,CASSLGRERETQYF